Presented here are 28 T cell receptor beta chains from one specimen sequenced in a study of vaccination and CD4 T cells after COVID-19. These TCRs are of unknown antigen specificity. Sequencing of DNA taken from cultured CD4+ T cells relied on the Oncomine TCR Beta short-read assay. MiXCR was run by TCRdb on the PCR reads, yielding one entry per CDR3 protein. This repertoire shows around 19,000 distinct CDR3 sequences, less than 70% found once; its top ten account for around a tenth. The treatment here: approximately nine-day PBMC culture with coronavirus spike peptide pools or control peptides (ViraFEST assay). Sequencing used CD4+ T cells from blood, cultured in vitro. These receptors came from a human donor who had recovered from COVID-19.

The chain joins TRBV7-9 to TRBJ2-3; the match to TRBD2 covers 13 bases. Germline V CDR1 and CDR2: SEHNR, FQNEAQ (reference sequence). Trimming at V came to 5 bases and at J to 5 bases, leaving 4 bases not matched to a gene. The length of the CDR3 is 15 residues. Written as DNA, the CDR3 is TGTGCCAGCAGCCAAAGACTAGCGGGAGGAGATACGCAGTATTTT. It codes for CASSQRLAGGDTQYF.

The chain recombines TRBV7-2 with TRBJ2-7; 7 nucleotides agree with TRBD1. V lost 5 bases and J lost 3; bases outside the gene matches: 4. Germline V lookup: CDR1 SGHTA, CDR2 FQGNSA. The CDR3 extends over 13 amino acids. CDR3 protein: CASSPGQIYEQYF. Here the CDR3 DNA reads TGTGCCAGCAGCCCGGGACAGATCTACGAGCAGTACTTC.

The V call is TRBV20-1, the J call TRBJ2-3; the D is unclear. Trimming shortened V by 3 bases and J by 4 bases, and 5 bases separated the two germline ends. The CDR3 is 11 residues long. CDR1 and CDR2 (germline): DFQATT, SNEGSKA (reference sequence). Written as DNA, the CDR3 is TGCAGTGCTAGCAAGGCAGATACGCAGTATTTT. It is translated as CSASKADTQYF.

The table lists this clonotype with a count of one. V and J are TRBV21-1 and TRBJ1-6; the table calls TRBD1, which could not be checked here. TRBV21-1 is listed as a pseudogene. The CDR3 totals 15 residues. CDR3 bases: TGTGCCAGCAAGTTTAGACAGCACGCACCTTCAGCCCTCCACTTT. This encodes CASKFRQHAPSALHF.

This clonotype was counted a few times. This chain links TRBV6-1 with TRBJ2-7, with D possibly TRBD1 on 5 matching bases. CDR3 size: 15 residues. Between the trimmed V and J ends, which lost 6 bases and 0 bases, there was a span of 15 bases. Germline CDR1 reads MNHNS; CDR2 reads SASEGT. CDR3 in DNA: TGTGCCAGCAGCCCAACCCACAGGACCTCCTACGAGCAGTACTTC. Amino acid sequence: CASSPTHRTSYEQYF.

This sequence joins TRBV12-3 or TRBV12-4 and TRBJ2-5; D gene ambiguous. Deletions cut 7 bases from V and 7 bases from J, with 16 bases between. This CDR3 comprises 13 residues. CDR3 residues: CASTTEQLRTQYF. The DNA of the CDR3 is TGTGCCAGCACCACCGAGCAGCTTCGGACCCAGTACTTC.

This clonotype has only a few counts. The chain employs TRBV2 and TRBJ2-7; 11 bases match TRBD2. The CDR3 is 16 residues long. V shed 4 bases and J 2 bases; nucleotides not matched to a gene: 7. Germline V CDR1 and CDR2: SNHLY, FYNNEI. The CDR3 nucleotides are TGTGCCAGCAGTGTGAGGGGGACTAGCGGCCCCTACGAGCAGTACTTC. Translating it yields CASSVRGTSGPYEQYF.

The V gene is TRBV20-1, the J gene TRBJ1-1; tentative D call: TRBD1 (5 bases). The V gene's germline CDR1 is DFQATT and CDR2 SNEGSKA (reference sequence). Deletions cut 6 bases from V and 6 bases from J, with 23 bases between. This CDR3 region has 15 residues. CDR3 sequence reads: CSATGGARIGSEAFF. The CDR3 nucleotides are TGCAGTGCAACCGGTGGGGCTCGGATCGGGTCTGAAGCTTTCTTT.

The genes are TRBV11-2 and TRBJ2-7, with 7 bases aligning to TRBD1. V shed 5 bases, J shed 2 bases, and the junction held 6 bases outside the gene matches. CDR3 length equals 14 residues. CDR1 and CDR2 from the germline V gene are SGHAT and FQNNGV. CDR3 bases: TGTGCCAGCAGCCACAGAGGACAGGCCTACGAGCAGTACTTC. Translation: CASSHRGQAYEQYF.

The sample holds a few counts of this clonotype. The chain employs TRBV11-3 and TRBJ2-3, with a weak D call TRBD2 (6 bases). The CDR3 has 15 residues. Germline-derived CDR1 and CDR2 are SGHNT and YENEEA. Trimming stripped 6 bases from V and 2 bases from J, with 15 bases between. The CDR3 protein is CASRHLAYATDTQYF. The CDR3 DNA reads as TGTGCCAGCAGACACCTAGCGTACGCCACAGATACGCAGTATTTT. The full variable domain, with the rest looked up from reference TRBV11-3 and TRBJ2-3, is EAGVVQSPRYKIIEKKQPVAFWCNPISGHNTLYWYLQNLGQGPELLIRYENEEAVDDSQLPKDRFSAERLKGVDSTLKIQPAELGDSAVYLCASRHLAYATDTQYFGPGTRLTVL.

This sequence joins TRBV15 and TRBJ2-4; TRBD2 agrees at 9 bases. Trimming removed 4 bases from V and 6 bases from J; junction bases left unmatched: 7. This CDR3 is 15 amino acids long. Germline-derived CDR1 and CDR2 are LNHNV and YYDKDF (reference sequence). CDR3 in DNA: TGTGCCACCAGCACCGCGGGAGGGCCCGGAAACATTCAGTACTTC. This codes for CATSTAGGPGNIQYF.

Only a few counts were recorded for this clonotype. The CDR3 DNA is TGTGCCAGCAGCTTGTTTGGATCACCCCTCCACTTT. Protein: CASSLFGSPLHF. This rearrangement joins TRBV5-6 to TRBJ1-6; D unresolved. The CDR3 runs 12 residues. Trimming cost V 1 base and J 10 bases, with 6 bases left between them. Germline lookup yields CDR1 SGHDT and CDR2 YYEEEE.

This clonotype turned up a few times. This chain uses TRBV19 with TRBJ1-2; 8 nucleotides line up with TRBD1. The V and J ends lost 4 bases and 2 bases, in that order; junction bases with no gene match: 9. This CDR3 has 16 residues. Germline CDR1 reads LNHDA; CDR2 reads SQIVND (reference sequence). CDR3 bases: TGTGCCAGTAGTAAAGAAACAGGGGGGGGAAACTATGGCTACACCTTC. Translation gives CASSKETGGGNYGYTF.

The chain couples TRBV11-2 to TRBJ2-7; D gene unclear. Trimming removed 5 bases at V and 9 bases at J, with 17 bases between. Germline CDR1 SGHAT, CDR2 FQNNGV. The CDR3 spans 13 residues. In DNA form, the CDR3 reads TGTGCCAGCAGCCCCCTTTCGGATGTCGGGCAGTACTTC. Amino acids: CASSPLSDVGQYF.

This clonotype was seen only a few times. The chain employs TRBV20-1 and TRBJ2-5; perhaps D is TRBD1 or TRBD2 (5 bases each). CDR3 length: 14 amino acids. V was trimmed by 6 bases and J by 0 bases, leaving 14 bases between them. CDR1 is DFQATT, CDR2 SNEGSKA, per germline (reference sequence). CDR3 amino acids: CSAHIGGYQETQYF. The CDR3 DNA is TGCAGTGCACACATTGGGGGTTACCAAGAGACCCAGTACTTC.

This clonotype was seen a few times. The V gene is TRBV10-3, the J gene TRBJ1-5, with TRBD1 matching over 7 bases. The germline CDR1 and CDR2 sequences are ENHRY and SYGVKD. With 5 bases clipped from V and 5 bases from J, the junction kept 3 bases outside the gene matches. This CDR3 is 13 amino acids long. The CDR3 nucleotides read TGTGCCATCAGTCCCGACAGGGATCAGCCCCAGCATTTT. It specifies CAISPDRDQPQHF.

This chain joins TRBV6-1 and TRBJ1-5; D unclear. This CDR3 contains 14 residues. Germline V gene data show CDR1 as MNHNS and CDR2 as SASEGT. Deletions cut 9 bases from V and 0 bases from J, with 12 bases between. In DNA, the CDR3 is TGTGCCAGTGGGTTTTCTAATAGCAATCAGCCCCAGCATTTT. Translated, it gives CASGFSNSNQPQHF.

The CDR3 nucleotides read TGTGCCAGCAGCGTCCGGGACTCAGAGACCCAGTACTTC. It codes for CASSVRDSETQYF. This rearrangement joins TRBV7-6 to TRBJ2-5; a weak D match, TRBD2 (6 bases). Trimming removed 5 bases at V and 4 bases at J, with 11 bases between. The CDR3 sequence is 13 residues long. CDR1 is SGHVS and CDR2 is FNYEAQ in the germline V gene.

The chain combines TRBV20-1 with TRBJ1-4, with 11 positions matching TRBD1. The CDR3 contains 13 residues. Germline V gene lookup returns CDR1 DFQATT and CDR2 SNEGSKA (reference sequence). Losses at the gene ends were 5 bases for V and 8 bases for J; bases not matched to a gene: 4. CDR3 DNA sequence: TGCAGTGCTGCCGGGACAGGGGGGGAAAAACTGTTTTTT. This gives the protein CSAAGTGGEKLFF.

The chain has TRBV7-2 and TRBJ2-5; 13 bases align to TRBD2. V lost 6 bases, J lost 4 bases, and 8 bases stayed unmatched. CDR1 is SGHTA and CDR2 is FQGNSA in the germline V gene. This CDR3 contains 16 residues. The DNA of the CDR3 is TGTGCCAGCAGGCCGACTAGCGGGGGGTTTACAGAGACCCAGTACTTC. It encodes CASRPTSGGFTETQYF.

The chain is built from TRBV5-4 and TRBJ2-1; 7 bases are shared with TRBD1. This CDR3 region has 17 residues. Germline loops: CDR1 SGHNT, CDR2 YYREEE (reference sequence). With V trimmed by 4 bases and J by 0 bases, 10 bases remained unmatched. CDR3 sequence reads: CASSTRTGQSSYNEQFF. The CDR3 bases are TGTGCCAGCAGCACCAGGACAGGACAAAGCTCCTACAATGAGCAGTTCTTC.

This chain connects TRBV12-3 or TRBV12-4 to TRBJ2-2, with TRBD1 matching over 11 bases. Germline trimming cut 6 bases from V and 5 bases from J; bases unmatched to any gene: 5. The CDR3 extends over 15 amino acids. The CDR3 DNA follows: TGTGCCAGCAGAACCGGGACAGGGGGGACCGGGGAGCTGTTTTTT. Translated: CASRTGTGGTGELFF.

This clonotype was picked up a small number of times. CDR3 amino acids: CASSLSLRALRGYTF. DNA of the CDR3: TGTGCCAGCAGCTTATCACTCAGGGCTCTTCGGGGCTACACCTTC. The chain joins TRBV7-8 to TRBJ1-2, with a tentative D call TRBD1 (5 bases). Germline V gene sequence: CDR1 SGHVS, CDR2 FQNEAQ. Deletions cut 2 bases from V and 8 bases from J, with 18 bases between. The CDR3 spans 15 residues.

V gene TRBV7-2 combines with J gene TRBJ1-2; D remains ambiguous. Trimming pared 6 bases from V and 5 bases from J, leaving 13 bases between. The CDR3 is made up of 13 amino acids. The germline V gene encodes CDR1 SGHTA and CDR2 FQGNSA. CDR3 protein: CASSMTRQYGYTF. The CDR3 region has the DNA TGTGCCAGCAGTATGACACGCCAGTATGGCTACACCTTC.

The V gene is TRBV7-2, the J gene TRBJ2-7; D is unresolved. This CDR3 contains 16 residues. Trimming removed 4 bases at V and 0 bases at J, with 16 bases between. Germline loops: CDR1 SGHTA, CDR2 FQGNSA. The chain's CDR3 is CASSSRSAKSSYEQYF. As DNA, the CDR3 is TGTGCCAGCAGCTCCAGATCGGCGAAGAGCTCCTACGAGCAGTACTTC.

The chain couples TRBV20-1 to TRBJ1-5; D remains unclear. V lost 1 base to trimming and J lost 7 bases, with 11 bases between them. CDR3 size: 13 residues. Germline loops: CDR1 DFQATT, CDR2 SNEGSKA (reference sequence). The CDR3 sequence: CSARGTANQPQHF. The DNA of the CDR3 is TGCAGTGCTAGAGGGACGGCCAACCAGCCCCAGCATTTT.

The chain employs TRBV6-1 and TRBJ2-5; perhaps D is TRBD1 or TRBD2 (5 bases each). The CDR3 contains 13 residues. Per germline, CDR1 MNHNS and CDR2 SASEGT. V was trimmed by 4 bases and J by 1 base, leaving 7 bases between them. CDR3 region: CASSGGTQETQYF. CDR3 nucleotides: TGTGCCAGCAGTGGAGGGACCCAAGAGACCCAGTACTTC.

This sequence joins TRBV7-8 and TRBJ2-7; 11 nucleotides match TRBD2. V was clipped by 0 bases and J by 1 base; unmatched bases: 5. The germline CDR1 and CDR2 sequences are SGHVS and FQNEAQ. This CDR3 has 17 residues. The CDR3 DNA reads TGTGCCAGCAGCTTAGCTAGCGGGGGGGCCTCTTCCTACGAGCAGTACTTC. Translating it yields CASSLASGGASSYEQYF.